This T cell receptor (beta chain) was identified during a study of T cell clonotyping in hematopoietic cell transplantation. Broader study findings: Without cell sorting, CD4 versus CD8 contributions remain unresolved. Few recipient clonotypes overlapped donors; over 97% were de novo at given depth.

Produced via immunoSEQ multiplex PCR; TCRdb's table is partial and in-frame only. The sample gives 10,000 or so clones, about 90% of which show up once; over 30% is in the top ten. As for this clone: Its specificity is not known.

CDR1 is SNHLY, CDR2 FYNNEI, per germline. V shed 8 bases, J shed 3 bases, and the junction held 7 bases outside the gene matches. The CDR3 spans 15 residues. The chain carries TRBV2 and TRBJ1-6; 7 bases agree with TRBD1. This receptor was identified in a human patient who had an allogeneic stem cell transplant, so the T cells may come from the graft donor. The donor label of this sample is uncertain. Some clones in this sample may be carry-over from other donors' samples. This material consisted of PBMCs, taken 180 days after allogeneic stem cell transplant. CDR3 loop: CASEVGQIYNSPLHF. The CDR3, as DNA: TGTGCCAGCGAAGTGGGACAGATCTATAATTCACCCCTCCACTTT.